What follows are 20 T cell receptor beta chains derived from one specimen sequenced in a study of neoadjuvant anti-PD-1 for oral cavity cancer. Time point described: after neoadjuvant nivolumab, at surgical resection. Profiled with immunoSEQ multiplex PCR; TCRdb holds only in-frame clones, not every one. The sample has 8,300 or so clones, approximately 70% seen once. The input for sequencing was PBMCs, taken after nivolumab (anti-PD-1) treatment. Source of these receptors: a person aged 35-79 years with oral cavity squamous cell carcinoma.

This clone has a handful of counts. This chain joins TRBV5-6 and TRBJ1-5; 7 bases align to TRBD1. This CDR3 spans 14 amino acids. The J segment lost 4 bases and the V segment lost 4 bases, leaving 5 bases of the junction unmatched. The germline CDR1 and CDR2 sequences are SGHDT and YYEEEE. The CDR3 DNA reads as TGTGCCAGCAGCAGGGGACAGTGGAATCAGCCCCAGCATTTT. This sequence encodes CASSRGQWNQPQHF.

In its sample, this clone ranks as medium-sized. The chain links TRBV19 to TRBJ1-5; D call uncertain. Germline loops: CDR1 LNHDA, CDR2 SQIVND (reference sequence). V lost 10 bases and J lost 4, with 14 bases in between. The CDR3 loop spans 13 amino acids. The CDR3 loop is CATQFGGNQPQHF. The DNA for the CDR3 is TGTGCCACCCAATTCGGAGGGAATCAGCCCCAGCATTTT. Full variable domain (rest looked up from reference TRBV19 and TRBJ1-5): DGGITQSPKYLFRKEGQNVTLSCEQNLNHDAMYWYRQDPGQGLRLIYYSQIVNDFQKGDIAEGYSVSREKKESFPLTVTSAQKNPTAFYLCATQFGGNQPQHFGDGTRLSIL.

The chain employs TRBV29-1 and TRBJ2-1; perhaps TRBD1 as D (6 bases). Trimming cost V 3 bases and J 3 bases, with 6 bases left between them. The CDR3 is made up of 12 amino acids. Germline assignment: CDR1 SQVTM and CDR2 ANQGSEA. In DNA form, the CDR3 reads TGCAGCGTTGACAGGGGCTACAATGAGCAGTTCTTC. Translation: CSVDRGYNEQFF.

The chain combines TRBV5-6 with TRBJ2-5; 11 bases fit TRBD2. The ends lost 1 base at V and 3 bases at J; junction bases unmatched: 8. The CDR3 loop spans 17 amino acids. Germline V gene sequence: CDR1 SGHDT, CDR2 YYEEEE. The CDR3 sequence is CASSLTSGGLVEETQYF. The CDR3 nucleotides are TGTGCCAGCAGCTTGACTAGCGGGGGCCTTGTGGAAGAGACCCAGTACTTC.

The sample holds a few counts of this clone. The V and J genes are TRBV7-8 and TRBJ1-6; no clear D gene. Germline V lookup: CDR1 SGHVS, CDR2 FQNEAQ. The V and J ends lost 4 bases and 10 bases respectively, with 8 bases between them. The length of the CDR3 is 12 residues. The CDR3 nucleotides read TGTGCCAGCAGCTCGGATGAGTCACCCCTCCACTTT. Its translation is CASSSDESPLHF.

The chain recombines TRBV9 with TRBJ1-3, with D possibly matching TRBD1 (5 bases). Germline V gene sequence: CDR1 SGDLS, CDR2 YYNGEE. The CDR3 length is 19 residues. V was cut by 0 bases and J by 0 bases, with 19 bases left in between. CDR3 sequence: CASSVEVRQLVLSGNTIYF. CDR3 DNA: TGTGCCAGCAGCGTAGAGGTGAGACAGCTCGTCCTCTCTGGAAACACCATATATTTT.

The CDR3 nucleotides are TGCAGTGCTAGTCGGGACAGTGGCTACACCTTC. It codes for CSASRDSGYTF. The chain carries TRBV20-1 and TRBJ1-2; 7 bases are a match to TRBD1. The CDR3 consists of 11 residues. Germline assignment: CDR1 DFQATT and CDR2 SNEGSKA (reference sequence). Trimming at V came to 3 bases and at J to 7 bases, leaving 2 bases not matched to a gene.

This clone was observed a few times. This chain links TRBV9 with TRBJ1-1, with D unresolved. CDR3 length: 13 residues. The germline gives CDR1 SGDLS, CDR2 YYNGEE. Trimming cost V 3 bases and J 3 bases, with 9 bases left between them. The CDR3 DNA follows: TGTGCCAGCAGCGCCGACAAGCACACTGAAGCTTTCTTT. Encoded protein: CASSADKHTEAFF.

J is TRBJ1-5 and V is TRBV10-3, with TRBD1 identical over 7 bases. The germline V gene has CDR1 ENHRY and CDR2 SYGVKD. Trimming cost V 0 bases and J 6 bases; bases outside gene matches: 5. The CDR3 loop spans 15 amino acids. The CDR3 region has the DNA TGTGCCATCAGTGAGTCCATAGGGGGCGCTCAGCCCCAGCATTTT. It encodes CAISESIGGAQPQHF.

The chain has TRBV6-1 and TRBJ2-7, with 9 bases lining up with TRBD1. V lost 6 bases to trimming and J lost 4 bases; unmatched junction nucleotides: 7. The germline V gene has CDR1 MNHNS and CDR2 SASEGT. CDR3 length: 14 residues. This chain's CDR3 is CASRLQGAIYEQYF. CDR3 nucleotides: TGTGCCAGCAGATTACAGGGGGCCATATACGAGCAGTACTTC.

The chain joins TRBV11-2 to TRBJ1-1; possible D gene TRBD1, 5 bases. This CDR3 is 14 amino acids long. Looked up from germline, CDR1 is SGHAT and CDR2 is FQNNGV. Deletions cut 5 bases from V and 3 bases from J, with 13 bases between. The CDR3 DNA is TGTGCCAGCAGCCTACAGGAGATGTACACTGAAGCTTTCTTT. This encodes CASSLQEMYTEAFF.

The chain carries TRBV4-3 and TRBJ2-4; TRBD2 agrees at 7 bases. The CDR3 spans 15 residues. The V gene's germline CDR1 is LGHNA and CDR2 YSLEER. The V segment lost 0 bases and the J segment 5 bases; nucleotides outside the gene matches: 4. The CDR3 here is CASSQDLLAQNIQYF. CDR3 coding DNA: TGCGCCAGCAGCCAAGATTTACTAGCGCAAAACATTCAGTACTTC.

The gene calls are TRBV5-1 and TRBJ1-5; tentative D call: TRBD1 (6 bases). The CDR3 contains 14 residues. Per germline, CDR1 SGHRS and CDR2 YFSETQ. Trimming shortened V by 3 bases and J by 5 bases, and 12 bases separated the two germline ends. The CDR3 bases are TGCGCCAGCAGCTCCTGGGGGGGCGATCAGCCCCAGCATTTT. Amino acid sequence: CASSSWGGDQPQHF.

This clone was recorded once. The chain is built from TRBV7-2 and TRBJ1-2; 7 bases line up with TRBD1. This CDR3 is 14 amino acids long. J gave up 3 bases and V 5 bases, and 6 bases lay outside the gene matches. Germline CDR1 reads SGHTA; CDR2 reads FQGNSA. The CDR3 reads CASSHRQGDYGYTF. The CDR3 DNA is TGTGCCAGCAGCCACCGACAGGGAGACTATGGCTACACCTTC.

The chain links TRBV7-9 to TRBJ2-3; 8 bases are shared with TRBD2. CDR1 is SEHNR and CDR2 is FQNEAQ in the germline V gene (reference sequence). Trimming removed 3 bases from V and 3 bases from J; junction bases left unmatched: 8. The length of the CDR3 is 16 residues. The CDR3: CASSFWGLGGTDTQYF. CDR3 sequence (DNA): TGTGCCAGCAGCTTTTGGGGACTAGGAGGGACAGATACGCAGTATTTT. The full variable domain, rest sourced from reference TRBV7-9 and TRBJ2-3, is DTGVSQNPRHKITKRGQNVTFRCDPISEHNRLYWYRQTLGQGPEFLTYFQNEAQLEKSRLLSDRFSAERPKGSFSTLEIQRTEQGDSAMYLCASSFWGLGGTDTQYFGPGTRLTVL.

This clone appeared a single time. V and J are TRBV15 and TRBJ2-7, with no clear D. V lost 0 bases and J 5 bases, leaving 8 bases between the germline ends. Germline lookup yields CDR1 LNHNV and CDR2 YYDKDF (reference sequence). This CDR3 spans 13 amino acids. For the CDR3, the DNA is TGTGCCACCAGCAGAGATCAAGGCCACGAGCAGTACTTC. It translates to CATSRDQGHEQYF.

The chain carries TRBV19 and TRBJ1-5, with a tentative D call TRBD1 (6 bases). Germline CDR1 reads LNHDA; CDR2 reads SQIVND (reference sequence). The CDR3 is made up of 15 amino acids. The germline V and J ends were trimmed by 4 bases and 0 bases, with 10 bases remaining between them. The CDR3 DNA sequence: TGTGCCAGTAGTAGACAGGACTATAGCAATCAGCCCCAGCATTTT. Its protein is CASSRQDYSNQPQHF.

The genes are TRBV25-1 and TRBJ2-7; D is possibly TRBD1 (5 bases). The V end was cut by 4 bases, the J end by 6 bases, with 10 bases between. This CDR3 is 12 amino acids long. Germline CDR1 and CDR2: MGHDK and SYGVNS. This CDR3 reads CASSGRTFEQYF. Written as DNA, the CDR3 is TGTGCCAGCAGTGGTCGGACATTCGAGCAGTACTTC.

The chain couples TRBV5-4 to TRBJ1-2, with 7 bases fitting TRBD1. V was pared by 4 bases and J by 0 bases, with 3 bases of the junction left unmatched. Germline CDR1 is SGHNT and CDR2 is YYREEE (reference sequence). The CDR3 is made up of 14 amino acids. As DNA, the CDR3 is TGTGCCAGCAGCCTAGGGACAGCTAACTATGGCTACACCTTC. It specifies CASSLGTANYGYTF.

This sequence joins TRBV4-3 and TRBJ1-2; 9 positions agree with TRBD1. This CDR3 comprises 16 residues. With 4 bases clipped from V and 7 bases from J, the junction kept 13 bases outside the gene matches. CDR1 is LGHNA, CDR2 YSLEER, per germline. The CDR3 DNA reads TGCGCCAGCAGCCTGGGACAGGGTACCAGCCCTGGTGGCTACACCTTC. Amino acid sequence: CASSLGQGTSPGGYTF.